This T cell receptor beta chain was documented in a study of blood T cell repertoires in COVID-19. As processed by the authors: Amplification of reference gene primers was used by the study to estimate nucleated cell counts. Profiled with immunoSEQ multiplex PCR; TCRdb holds only in-frame clones, not every one. V and J calls and clone size follow that table, whereas D and trimming were derived from the DNA. Of about 200,000 clones in the sample, less than 85% are singletons; the top ten hold 4.5% to 7%. Trimming took 1 base from V and 7 from J, leaving 11 bases between them. The CDR3 extends over 14 amino acids. In germline, CDR1 is SGHTA, CDR2 FQGNSA.

The chain is built from TRBV7-2 and TRBJ1-5, with unresolved D. Sequenced material: peripheral blood. The sequence was obtained from a woman between 65 and 79 years old with acute or convalescent COVID-19. The chain's CDR3 is CASSLGRREQPQHF. The CDR3 DNA follows: TGTGCCAGCAGCTTAGGCCGTCGGGAGCAGCCCCAGCATTTT.